This TCR beta chain appears in the sequencing data of a study of neoadjuvant anti-PD-1 for oral cavity cancer. Study-level points and caveats: Higher pretreatment Treg/Th17 ratios tracked higher pretreatment blood clonality. TCR analyses covered only a few patients per response group. PBMC Gini-index clonality exceeded responders' in non-responders post-nivolumab.

This clone was counted only a few times. Antigen unknown. Unmatched junction bases numbered 7, after V lost 3 bases and J lost 7 bases. This CDR3 contains 14 residues. Germline CDR1 and CDR2: SGHNT and YYREEE (reference sequence). Profiling relied on immunoSEQ multiplex PCR, and the TCRdb table lists in-frame clones only, not all of them. The sample includes roughly 14,000 clones, 60% to 70% of them seen just once. This chain joins TRBV5-4 and TRBJ1-5, with 7 bases identical to TRBD1. This sequence was found in a person aged 35 to 85 with oral cavity squamous cell carcinoma. The material was PBMCs, obtained before nivolumab (anti-PD-1) treatment. CDR3 DNA: TGTGCCAGCAGCTCTGACAGGGTCGGGCAGCCCCAGCATTTT. It is translated as CASSSDRVGQPQHF.